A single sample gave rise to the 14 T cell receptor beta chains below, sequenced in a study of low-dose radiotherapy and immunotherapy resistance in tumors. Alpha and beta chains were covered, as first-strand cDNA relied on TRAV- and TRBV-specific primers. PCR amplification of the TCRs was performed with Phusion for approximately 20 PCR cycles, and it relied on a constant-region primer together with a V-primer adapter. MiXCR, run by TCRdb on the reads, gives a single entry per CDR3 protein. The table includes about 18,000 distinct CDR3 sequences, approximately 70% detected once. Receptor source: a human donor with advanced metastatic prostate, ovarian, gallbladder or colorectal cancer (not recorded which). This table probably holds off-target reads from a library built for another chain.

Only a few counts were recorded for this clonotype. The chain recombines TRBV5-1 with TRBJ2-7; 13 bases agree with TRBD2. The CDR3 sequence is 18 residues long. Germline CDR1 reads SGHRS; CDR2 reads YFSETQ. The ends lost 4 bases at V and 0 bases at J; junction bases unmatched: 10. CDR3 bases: TGCGCCAGCAGCCCGGGACTAGCGGGAACTACGAGCTCCTACGAGCAGTACTTC. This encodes CASSPGLAGTTSSYEQYF. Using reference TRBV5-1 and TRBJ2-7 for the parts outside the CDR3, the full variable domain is KAGVTQTPRYLIKTRGQQVTLSCSPISGHRSVSWYQQTPGQGLQFLFEYFSETQRNKGNFPGRFSGRQFSNSRSEMNVSTLELGDSALYLCASSPGLAGTTSSYEQYFGPGTRLTVT.

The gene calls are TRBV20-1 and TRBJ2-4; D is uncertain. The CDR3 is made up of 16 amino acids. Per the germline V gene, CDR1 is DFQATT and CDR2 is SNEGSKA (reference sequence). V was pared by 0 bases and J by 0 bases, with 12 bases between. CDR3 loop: CSAREPGNIAKNIQYF. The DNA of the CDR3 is TGCAGTGCTAGAGAGCCCGGTAATATAGCCAAAAACATTCAGTACTTC.

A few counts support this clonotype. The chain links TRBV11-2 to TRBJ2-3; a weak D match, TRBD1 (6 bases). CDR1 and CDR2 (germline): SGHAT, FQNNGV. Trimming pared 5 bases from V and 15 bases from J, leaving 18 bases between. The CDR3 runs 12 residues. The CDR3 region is CASSLSTGTPYF. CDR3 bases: TGTGCCAGCAGCCTCTCTACAGGGACCCCTTATTTT.

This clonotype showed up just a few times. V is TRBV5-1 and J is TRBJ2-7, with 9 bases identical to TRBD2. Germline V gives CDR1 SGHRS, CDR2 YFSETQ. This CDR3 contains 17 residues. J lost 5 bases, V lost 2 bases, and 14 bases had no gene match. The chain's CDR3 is CASSFNKSGLASNEQYF. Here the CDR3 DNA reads TGCGCCAGCAGCTTTAATAAGTCTGGACTAGCGTCCAACGAGCAGTACTTC.

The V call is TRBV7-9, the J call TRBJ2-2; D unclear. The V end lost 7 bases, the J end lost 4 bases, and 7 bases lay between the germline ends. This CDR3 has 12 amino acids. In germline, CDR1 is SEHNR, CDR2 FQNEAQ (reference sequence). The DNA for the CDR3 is TGTGCCAGCAAGCCGGCCACCGGGGAGCTGTTTTTT. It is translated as CASKPATGELFF. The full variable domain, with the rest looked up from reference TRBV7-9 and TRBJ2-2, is DTGVSQNPRHKITKRGQNVTFRCDPISEHNRLYWYRQTLGQGPEFLTYFQNEAQLEKSRLLSDRFSAERPKGSFSTLEIQRTEQGDSAMYLCASKPATGELFFGEGSRLTVL.

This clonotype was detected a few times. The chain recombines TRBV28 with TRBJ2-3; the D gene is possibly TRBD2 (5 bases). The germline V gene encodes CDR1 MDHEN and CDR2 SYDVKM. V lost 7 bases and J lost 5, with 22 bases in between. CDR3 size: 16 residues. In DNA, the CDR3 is TGTGCCAGCACACCCGGTGGTAAACTAGGCAAAGATACGCAGTATTTT. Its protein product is CASTPGGKLGKDTQYF.

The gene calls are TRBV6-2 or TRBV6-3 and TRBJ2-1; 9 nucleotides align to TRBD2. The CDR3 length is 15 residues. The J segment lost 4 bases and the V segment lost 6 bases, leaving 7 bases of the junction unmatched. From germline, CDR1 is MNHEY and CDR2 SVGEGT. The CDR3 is CASRQLAGIYNEQFF. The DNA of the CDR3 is TGTGCCAGCAGGCAGCTAGCGGGGATATACAATGAGCAGTTCTTC.

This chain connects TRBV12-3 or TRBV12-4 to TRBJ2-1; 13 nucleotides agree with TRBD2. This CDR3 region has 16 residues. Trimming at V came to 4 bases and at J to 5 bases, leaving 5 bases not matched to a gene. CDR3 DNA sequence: TGTGCCAGCAGTTCGCCGGGACTAGCGGGAAACAATGAGCAGTTCTTC. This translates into CASSSPGLAGNNEQFF.

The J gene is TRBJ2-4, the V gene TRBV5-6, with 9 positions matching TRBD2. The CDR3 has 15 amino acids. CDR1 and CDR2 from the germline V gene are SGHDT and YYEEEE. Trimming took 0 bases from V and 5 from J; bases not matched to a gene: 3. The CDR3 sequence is CASSLVQRGENIQYF. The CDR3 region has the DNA TGTGCCAGCAGCTTGGTCCAGCGGGGGGAAAACATTCAGTACTTC. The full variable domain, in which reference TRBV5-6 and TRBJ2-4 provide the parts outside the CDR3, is DAGVTQSPTHLIKTRGQQVTLRCSPKSGHDTVSWYQQALGQGPQFIFQYYEEEERQRGNFPDRFSGHQFPNYSSELNVNALLLGDSALYLCASSLVQRGENIQYFGAGTRLSVL.

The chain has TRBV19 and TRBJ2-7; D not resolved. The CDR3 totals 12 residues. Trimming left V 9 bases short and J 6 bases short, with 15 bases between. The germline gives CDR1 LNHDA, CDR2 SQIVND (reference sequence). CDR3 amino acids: CARSPPRGEQYF. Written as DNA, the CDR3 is TGTGCCAGAAGTCCCCCCCGCGGCGAGCAGTACTTC.

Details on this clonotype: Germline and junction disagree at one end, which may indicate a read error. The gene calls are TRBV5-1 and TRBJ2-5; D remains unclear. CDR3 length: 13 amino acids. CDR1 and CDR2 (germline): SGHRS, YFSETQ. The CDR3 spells CVSSLGNQETQYF. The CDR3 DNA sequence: TGCGTCAGCAGCCTGGGGAACCAAGAGACCCAGTACTTC.

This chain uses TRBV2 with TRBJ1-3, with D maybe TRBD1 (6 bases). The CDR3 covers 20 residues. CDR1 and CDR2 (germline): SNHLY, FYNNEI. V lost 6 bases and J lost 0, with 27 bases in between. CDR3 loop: CASRPPAGAGALLSGNTIYF. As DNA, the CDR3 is TGTGCCAGCAGACCCCCCGCCGGAGCGGGGGCCCTACTCTCTGGAAACACCATATATTTT.

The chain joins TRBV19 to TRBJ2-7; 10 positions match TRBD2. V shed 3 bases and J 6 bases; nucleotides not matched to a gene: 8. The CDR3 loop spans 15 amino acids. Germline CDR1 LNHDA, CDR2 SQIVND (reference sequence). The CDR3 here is CASSITPSGSFEQYF. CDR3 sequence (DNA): TGTGCCAGTAGTATTACCCCTAGCGGGAGTTTCGAGCAGTACTTC.

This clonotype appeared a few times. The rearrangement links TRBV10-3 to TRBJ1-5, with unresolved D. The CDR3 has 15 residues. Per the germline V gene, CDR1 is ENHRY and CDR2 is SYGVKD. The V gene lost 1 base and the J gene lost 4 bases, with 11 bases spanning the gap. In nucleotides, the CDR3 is TGTGCCATCAGTGAGTGGGGAGTGGGGAATCAGCCCCAGCATTTT. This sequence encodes CAISEWGVGNQPQHF.